The 29 T cell receptor beta chains below were found in one sample sequenced in a study of blood T cell repertoires in COVID-19. This table comes from immunoSEQ multiplex PCR, and its TCRdb copy is limited to in-frame clones, with some not included. The repertoire includes roughly 100,000 clones, roughly 85% of them detected once, and less than 2% sits in the top ten. What was sequenced was peripheral blood. The receptors were gathered from a woman between 65 and 79 years old with active or convalescent COVID-19.

This clone was seen a single time. This chain uses TRBV28 with TRBJ1-2, with 9 bases identical to TRBD1. Per the germline V gene, CDR1 is MDHEN and CDR2 is SYDVKM. After removal of 10 bases from V and 2 bases from J, the junction contained 11 bases not matched to a gene. The CDR3 totals 15 residues. CDR3 DNA: TGTGCCATCTCCGGGACAGGGCACCCAAACTATGGCTACACCTTC. Its translation is CAISGTGHPNYGYTF.

The V call is TRBV19, the J call TRBJ1-2; no reliable D call. The CDR3 has 15 amino acids. Trimming pared 3 bases from V and 0 bases from J, leaving 11 bases between. CDR1 and CDR2 (germline): LNHDA, SQIVND (reference sequence). CDR3 in amino acids: CASSIRGSANYGYTF. CDR3 sequence (DNA): TGTGCCAGTAGTATCCGGGGTTCCGCTAACTATGGCTACACCTTC.

The V and J genes are TRBV4-3 and TRBJ2-3; a possible D gene is TRBD1 (6 bases). V was pared by 1 base and J by 4 bases, with 12 bases between. The CDR3 runs to 15 residues. Germline CDR1 and CDR2: LGHNA and YSLEER. This chain's CDR3 is CASSQVDKGADTQYF. In nucleotides, the CDR3 is TGCGCCAGCAGCCAAGTGGACAAGGGGGCAGATACGCAGTATTTT.

This chain connects TRBV4-3 to TRBJ1-4; 7 positions agree with TRBD1. The CDR3 runs 15 residues. Trimming took 6 bases from V and 5 from J; bases not matched to a gene: 9. CDR1 and CDR2 (germline): LGHNA, YSLEER. The CDR3 DNA is TGCGCCAGCAGAGCCTCAGGGGGTTACAATGAAAAACTGTTTTTT. Translated: CASRASGGYNEKLFF.

The V gene is TRBV3-1 (or the pseudogene TRBV3-2), the J gene TRBJ1-4; D may be TRBD1 (5 bases). Germline V lookup: CDR1 LGHDT, CDR2 YNNKEL (reference sequence). Trimming removed 6 bases from V and 7 bases from J, with 21 bases in between. The CDR3 has 16 amino acids. The CDR3 is CASSQRGKSGREKLFF. The DNA for the CDR3 is TGTGCCAGCAGTCAGCGGGGGAAATCAGGGCGTGAAAAACTGTTTTTT.

The V and J genes are TRBV11-2 and TRBJ1-2; no clear D gene. V was clipped by 1 base and J by 3 bases, with 18 bases between them. The CDR3 sequence is 17 residues long. CDR1 is SGHAT and CDR2 is FQNNGV in the germline V gene. The CDR3 coding sequence is TGTGCCAGCAGCTTAGGATTGATGACGGATCAGGACTATGGCTACACCTTC. Its translation is CASSLGLMTDQDYGYTF.

This clone occurred a few times. The rearrangement links TRBV25-1 to TRBJ2-7; 7 bases map to TRBD1. V trimming: 6 bases; J trimming: 2 bases; junction bases outside the gene matches: 7. Per germline, CDR1 MGHDK and CDR2 SYGVNS. This CDR3 is 14 amino acids long. The CDR3 here is CASSEGTVTYEQYF. CDR3 coding DNA: TGTGCCAGCAGCGAGGGGACAGTTACCTACGAGCAGTACTTC.

This clone was seen a handful of times. V gene TRBV5-6 combines with J gene TRBJ2-7, with a weak D call TRBD1 (5 bases). CDR1 and CDR2 from the germline V gene are SGHDT and YYEEEE. The V gene lost 6 bases and the J gene lost 0 bases, with 13 bases spanning the gap. The length of the CDR3 is 14 residues. CDR3 residues: CASKVSQGSYEQYF. In nucleotides, the CDR3 is TGTGCCAGCAAGGTTTCCCAGGGCTCCTACGAGCAGTACTTC.

This clone is categorized as medium-sized. This chain uses TRBV28 with TRBJ1-2, with D possibly TRBD1 on 5 matching bases. The CDR3 length is 14 residues. V was trimmed by 2 bases and J by 13 bases, leaving 20 bases between them. From germline, CDR1 is MDHEN and CDR2 SYDVKM. The CDR3 sequence is CASSLKSVSGELTF. CDR3 bases: TGTGCCAGCAGTTTAAAGTCTGTTTCGGGGGAGCTCACCTTC.

The chain uses TRBV12-3 or TRBV12-4 and TRBJ1-1, with D tentatively TRBD1 (5 bases). The CDR3 has 13 residues. Trimming cost V 3 bases and J 1 base, with 6 bases left between them. CDR3 sequence: CASSFRANTEAFF. CDR3 nucleotides: TGTGCCAGCAGTTTCAGGGCGAACACTGAAGCTTTCTTT.

This clone showed up just once. The gene calls are TRBV7-2 and TRBJ1-3; possible D gene TRBD1, 5 bases. With 3 bases removed from V and 4 bases from J, the gap between germline ends came to 16 bases. The CDR3 is 16 amino acids. Germline V gene lookup returns CDR1 SGHTA and CDR2 FQGNSA. CDR3 sequence: CASSFGRQLAGNTIYF. CDR3 nucleotides: TGTGCCAGCAGCTTCGGTAGACAGCTTGCCGGAAACACCATATATTTT.

The chain carries TRBV7-6 and TRBJ1-6; D perhaps matches TRBD1 (6 bases). V gave up 0 bases and J gave up 7 bases, with 13 bases separating them. The CDR3 sequence is 16 residues long. CDR1 is SGHVS and CDR2 is FNYEAQ in the germline V gene. The CDR3 region is CASSLAPGAGNSPLHF. The CDR3 DNA is TGTGCCAGCAGCTTAGCCCCAGGGGCAGGAAATTCACCCCTCCACTTT.

This CDR3 is CASSEGIGTQYF. CDR3 DNA sequence: TGCGCCAGCAGTGAGGGTATCGGGACCCAGTACTTC. The rearrangement links TRBV10-1 to TRBJ2-5; D gene unclear. Germline loops: CDR1 WNHNN, CDR2 SYGVQD (reference sequence). CDR3 size: 12 residues. The ends were cut back, 2 bases at V and 7 bases at J, with 8 bases in the middle.

V gene TRBV15 combines with J gene TRBJ2-7; tentative D call: TRBD1 (6 bases). The V end lost 2 bases, the J end lost 0 bases, and 14 bases lay between the germline ends. Germline CDR1 and CDR2: LNHNV and YYDKDF (reference sequence). The CDR3 length is 16 residues. The CDR3 is CATSRKRGGSSYEQYF. The CDR3 region has the DNA TGTGCCACCAGCAGAAAAAGAGGGGGAAGCTCCTACGAGCAGTACTTC.

The rearrangement joins TRBV4-3 to TRBJ1-5; 7 bases are a match to TRBD1. J was trimmed by 7 bases and V by 0 bases; bases with no gene match: 6. This CDR3 spans 15 amino acids. CDR1 and CDR2 (germline): LGHNA, YSLEER. The CDR3 bases are TGCGCCAGCAGCCAAGAGAGAGGGGGCGGCCAGCCCCAGCATTTT. It is translated as CASSQERGGGQPQHF.

For the CDR3, the DNA is TGTGCCAGCAGTGGCAGTCTTTCGGGGGGGAAGCAGTACTTC. It encodes CASSGSLSGGKQYF. The rearrangement uses TRBV2 and TRBJ2-7; 8 nucleotides align to TRBD2. CDR1 and CDR2 from the germline V gene are SNHLY and FYNNEI. CDR3 length: 14 residues. V lost 4 bases, J lost 8 bases, and 10 bases stayed unmatched. Using reference TRBV2 and TRBJ2-7 for the parts outside the CDR3, the full variable domain is EPEVTQTPSHQVTQMGQEVILRCVPISNHLYFYWYRQILGQKVEFLVSFYNNEISEKSEIFDDQFSVERPDGSNFTLKIRSTKLEDSAMYFCASSGSLSGGKQYFGPGTRLTVT.

This sequence joins TRBV19 and TRBJ2-5; 9 positions agree with TRBD1. The junction had 11 bases not matched to a gene; V was cut back by 3 bases and J by 3 bases. The germline gives CDR1 LNHDA, CDR2 SQIVND (reference sequence). The CDR3 spans 17 residues. Here the CDR3 reads CASSIVGQGRFKETQYF. CDR3 bases: TGTGCCAGTAGTATTGTTGGACAGGGGCGATTTAAAGAGACCCAGTACTTC.

The chain carries TRBV7-2 and TRBJ2-2, with 8 bases lining up with TRBD1. Losses at the gene ends were 5 bases for V and 1 base for J; bases not matched to a gene: 3. Germline values: CDR1 SGHTA, CDR2 FQGNSA. The CDR3 covers 15 residues. CDR3 protein: CASSPQGVNTGELFF. CDR3 coding DNA: TGTGCCAGCAGCCCACAGGGGGTGAACACCGGGGAGCTGTTTTTT.

In its sample, this clone was seen once. This chain links TRBV29-1 with TRBJ2-3; TRBD1 matches 12 bases. Unmatched junction bases numbered 6, after V lost 6 bases and J lost 5 bases. The CDR3 has 14 amino acids. Germline V gene lookup returns CDR1 SQVTM and CDR2 ANQGSEA. The CDR3 loop is CSVKGTGGIDTQYF. CDR3 nucleotide sequence: TGCAGCGTAAAGGGGACAGGGGGCATAGATACGCAGTATTTT.

Only one count was recorded for this clone. V gene TRBV5-4 combines with J gene TRBJ1-2; D uncertain. The CDR3 has 13 residues. The germline V gene has CDR1 SGHNT and CDR2 YYREEE (reference sequence). V lost 2 bases to trimming and J lost 0 bases, with 5 bases between them. CDR3 sequence: CASSLAANYGYTF. In DNA form, the CDR3 reads TGTGCCAGCAGCTTAGCTGCTAACTATGGCTACACCTTC.

This clone was picked up a small number of times. The chain has TRBV5-4 and TRBJ1-6; TRBD1 aligns across 8 bases. The V segment lost 3 bases and the J segment 6 bases; nucleotides outside the gene matches: 8. The CDR3 spans 16 residues. Germline lookup yields CDR1 SGHNT and CDR2 YYREEE (reference sequence). The chain's CDR3 is CASSSTGGSSNSPLHF. CDR3 bases: TGTGCCAGCAGCTCAACAGGGGGATCTAGTAATTCACCCCTCCACTTT.

This clone occurred once. This chain uses TRBV7-9 with TRBJ2-3, with D possibly being TRBD1 (6 bases). The CDR3 extends over 14 amino acids. The V end was cut by 3 bases, the J end by 2 bases, with 9 bases between. In germline, CDR1 is SEHNR, CDR2 FQNEAQ (reference sequence). CDR3 DNA: TGTGCCAGCAGCTTCGACAGGCTCACAGATACGCAGTATTTT. It codes for CASSFDRLTDTQYF.

The chain links TRBV9 to TRBJ2-3; D is unclear. Per the germline V gene, CDR1 is SGDLS and CDR2 is YYNGEE. The V end lost 0 bases, the J end lost 11 bases, and 13 bases lay between the germline ends. CDR3 length: 13 amino acids. Here the CDR3 DNA reads TGTGCCAGCAGCGTAGAGTACTTGACGGGGCAGTATTTT. It translates to CASSVEYLTGQYF. The variable domain in full, with the rest retrieved from reference TRBV9 and TRBJ2-3, is DSGVTQTPKHLITATGQRVTLRCSPRSGDLSVYWYQQSLDQGLQFLIQYYNGEERAKGNILERFSAQQFPDLHSELNLSSLELGDSALYFCASSVEYLTGQYFGPGTRLTVL.

V is TRBV28 and J is TRBJ1-1; D possibly corresponds to TRBD1 (6 bases). Germline loops: CDR1 MDHEN, CDR2 SYDVKM. V gave up 7 bases and J gave up 8 bases, with 17 bases separating them. This CDR3 region has 13 residues. DNA for the CDR3: TGTGCCAGCACCTTTTCAGGACAGACAGAAGCTTTCTTT. Its protein product is CASTFSGQTEAFF.

This clone was recorded once. The chain employs TRBV27 and TRBJ2-5, with 11 bases identical to TRBD2. The CDR3 has 18 residues. Trimming cost V 2 bases and J 4 bases; bases outside gene matches: 12. Germline V lookup: CDR1 MNHEY, CDR2 SMNVEV (reference sequence). DNA for the CDR3: TGTGCCAGCAGTTTACTCTTCCCTAGCGGGGGGCAGAGAGAGACCCAGTACTTC. Translating gives CASSLLFPSGGQRETQYF.

The rearrangement uses TRBV9 and TRBJ2-1; 14 bases line up with TRBD2. V shed 2 bases and J 9 bases; nucleotides not matched to a gene: 10. The germline V gene has CDR1 SGDLS and CDR2 YYNGEE. CDR3 size: 17 residues. CDR3 nucleotides: TGTGCCAGCAGCGTGACTAGCGGGAGGGCCGTGGTGGGTGAGCAGTTCTTC. This codes for CASSVTSGRAVVGEQFF.

J is TRBJ2-2 and V is TRBV4-2; 8 bases map to TRBD2. Germline loops: CDR1 LGHNA, CDR2 YNFKEQ. The CDR3 is 16 amino acids. After removal of 1 base from V and 3 bases from J, the junction contained 4 bases not matched to a gene. The CDR3 DNA reads as TGTGCCAGCAGCCAAGCCACGGGAGGGCACACCGGGGAGCTGTTTTTT. Protein sequence: CASSQATGGHTGELFF.

This clone was observed a handful of times. This chain connects TRBV2 to TRBJ2-2, with 8 bases matching TRBD2. V gave up 2 bases and J gave up 1 base; unmatched junction bases: 0. Per germline, CDR1 SNHLY and CDR2 FYNNEI. The CDR3 sequence is 15 residues long. DNA for the CDR3: TGTGCCAGCAGTGAAACTAGCGGGAACACCGGGGAGCTGTTTTTT. Amino acid sequence: CASSETSGNTGELFF.

V usage is TRBV7-8 and J usage is TRBJ2-7; D remains unclear. V was shortened by 5 bases and J by 5 bases, with 16 bases between the two germline ends. Germline-derived CDR1 and CDR2 are SGHVS and FQNEAQ. There are 14 residues in the CDR3. CDR3 nucleotides: TGTGCCAGCAGCACCTATCTCGCGGTGGACGAGCAGTACTTC. Translated: CASSTYLAVDEQYF.